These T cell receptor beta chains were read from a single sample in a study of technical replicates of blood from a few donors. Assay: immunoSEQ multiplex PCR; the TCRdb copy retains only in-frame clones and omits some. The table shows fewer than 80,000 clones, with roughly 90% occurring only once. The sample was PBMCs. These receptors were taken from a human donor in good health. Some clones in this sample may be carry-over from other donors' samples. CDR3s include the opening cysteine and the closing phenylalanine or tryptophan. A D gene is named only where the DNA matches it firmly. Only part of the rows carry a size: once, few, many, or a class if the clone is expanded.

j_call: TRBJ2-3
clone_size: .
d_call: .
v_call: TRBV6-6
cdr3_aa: CASHSRGSTDTQYF
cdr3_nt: TGTGCCAGCCACTCGAGGGGGTCCACAGATACGCAGTATTTT

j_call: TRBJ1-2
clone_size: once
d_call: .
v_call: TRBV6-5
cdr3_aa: CASSYDRRSNGYTF
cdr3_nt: TGTGCCAGCAGTTACGACAGGAGATCGAATGGCTACACCTTC

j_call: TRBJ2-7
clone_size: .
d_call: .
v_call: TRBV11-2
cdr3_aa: CASSLETGTYEQYF
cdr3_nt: TGTGCCAGCAGCCTGGAAACAGGAACCTACGAGCAGTACTTC

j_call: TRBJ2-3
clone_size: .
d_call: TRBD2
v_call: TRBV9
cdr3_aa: CASTAAGADTQYF
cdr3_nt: TGTGCCAGCACCGCCGCGGGGGCAGATACGCAGTATTTT

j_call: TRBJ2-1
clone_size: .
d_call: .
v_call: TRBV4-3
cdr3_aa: CASSQGSDPRDEQFF
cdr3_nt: TGCGCCAGCAGCCAAGGATCGGACCCGAGGGATGAGCAGTTCTTC

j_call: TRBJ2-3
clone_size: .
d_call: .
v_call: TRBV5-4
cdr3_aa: CASSLERGNTDTQYF
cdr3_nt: TGTGCCAGCAGCTTGGAAAGGGGGAACACAGATACGCAGTATTTT

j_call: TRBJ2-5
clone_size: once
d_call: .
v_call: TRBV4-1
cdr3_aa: CASSQGGQETQYF
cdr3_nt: TGCGCCAGCAGCCAAGGAGGCCAAGAGACCCAGTACTTC

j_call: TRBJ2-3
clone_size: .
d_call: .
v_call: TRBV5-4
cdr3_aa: CASSPQGGGTDTQYF
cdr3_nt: TGTGCCAGCAGCCCCCAAGGTGGGGGGACAGATACGCAGTATTTT

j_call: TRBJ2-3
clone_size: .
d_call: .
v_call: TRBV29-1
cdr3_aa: CSVSRSTDTQYF
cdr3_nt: TGCAGCGTTAGTCGGAGCACAGATACGCAGTATTTT

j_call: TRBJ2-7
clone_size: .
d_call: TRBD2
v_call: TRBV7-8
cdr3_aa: CASSNQPASGPSYEQYF
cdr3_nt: TGTGCCAGCAGCAACCAGCCCGCTAGCGGACCCAGCTACGAGCAGTACTTC

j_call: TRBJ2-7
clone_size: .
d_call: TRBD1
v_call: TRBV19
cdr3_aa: CASRGTGTNEQYF
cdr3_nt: TGTGCCAGTAGGGGGACAGGGACCAACGAGCAGTACTTC

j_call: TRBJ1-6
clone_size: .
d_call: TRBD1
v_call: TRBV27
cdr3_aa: CASSRTGGYNSPLHF
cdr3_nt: TGTGCCAGCAGCCGGACAGGCGGATATAATTCACCCCTCCACTTT

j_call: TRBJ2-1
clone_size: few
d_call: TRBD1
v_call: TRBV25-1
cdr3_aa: CASSDPGQGFGEQFF
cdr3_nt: TGTGCCAGCAGTGACCCGGGACAGGGTTTCGGTGAGCAGTTCTTC

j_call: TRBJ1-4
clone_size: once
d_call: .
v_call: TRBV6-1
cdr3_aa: CASKGQGRANEKLFF
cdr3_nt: TGTGCCAGCAAGGGGCAGGGGCGAGCTAATGAAAAACTGTTTTTT

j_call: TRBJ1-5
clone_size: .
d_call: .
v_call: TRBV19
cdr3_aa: CASSPTGFQPQHF
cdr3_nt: TGTGCCAGTAGTCCAACAGGGTTTCAGCCCCAGCATTTT

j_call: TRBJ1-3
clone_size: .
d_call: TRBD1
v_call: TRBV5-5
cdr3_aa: CASSWTGTSGNTIYF
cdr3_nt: TGTGCCAGCAGCTGGACAGGGACCTCTGGAAACACCATATATTTT

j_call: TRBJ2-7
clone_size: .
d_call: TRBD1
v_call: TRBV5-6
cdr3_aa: CASTRGQGYEQYF
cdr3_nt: TGTGCCAGCACCCGGGGACAGGGCTACGAGCAGTACTTC

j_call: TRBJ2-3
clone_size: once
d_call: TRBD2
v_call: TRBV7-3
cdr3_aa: CASSLGTSGNTQYF
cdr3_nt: TGTGCCAGCAGCTTAGGGACTAGCGGGAATACGCAGTATTTT

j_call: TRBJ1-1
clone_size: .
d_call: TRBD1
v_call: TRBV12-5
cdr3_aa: CASGGTGGNTEAFF
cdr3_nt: TGTGCTAGTGGTGGGACAGGGGGCAACACTGAAGCTTTCTTT

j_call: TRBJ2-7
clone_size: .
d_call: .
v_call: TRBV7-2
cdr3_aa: CASSERGFRTEQYF
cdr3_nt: TGTGCCAGCAGCGAACGGGGGTTTCGGACCGAGCAGTACTTC

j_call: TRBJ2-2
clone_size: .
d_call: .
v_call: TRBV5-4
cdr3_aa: CASRPSQGSGELFF
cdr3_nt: TGTGCCAGCAGACCGTCCCAGGGATCCGGGGAGCTGTTTTTT

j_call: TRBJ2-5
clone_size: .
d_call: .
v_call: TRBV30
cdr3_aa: CAWSADSTYGETQYF
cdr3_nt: TGTGCCTGGAGCGCGGACTCAACCTACGGGGAGACCCAGTACTTC

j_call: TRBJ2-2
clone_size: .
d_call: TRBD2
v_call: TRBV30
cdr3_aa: CAWASGAGGTWAGELFF
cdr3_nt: TGTGCCTGGGCGTCGGGGGCGGGAGGTACCTGGGCCGGGGAGCTGTTTTTT

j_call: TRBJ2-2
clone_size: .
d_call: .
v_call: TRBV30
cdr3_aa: CAWSPHTGELFF
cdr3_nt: TGTGCCTGGAGTCCTCACACCGGGGAGCTGTTTTTT

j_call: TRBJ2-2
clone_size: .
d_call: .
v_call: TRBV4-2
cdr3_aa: CASSQDPGSSTNTGELFF
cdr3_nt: TGTGCCAGCAGCCAAGATCCGGGATCCTCAACAAACACCGGGGAGCTGTTTTTT

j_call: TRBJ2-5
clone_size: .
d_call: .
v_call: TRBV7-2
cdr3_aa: CASSLGAGVETQYF
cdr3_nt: TGTGCCAGCAGCTTAGGAGCAGGGGTGGAGACCCAGTACTTC

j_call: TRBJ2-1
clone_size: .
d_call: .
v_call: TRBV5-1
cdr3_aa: CASSSGSFQGINEQFF
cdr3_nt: TGCGCCAGCAGCTCCGGGTCTTTCCAGGGGATCAATGAGCAGTTCTTC

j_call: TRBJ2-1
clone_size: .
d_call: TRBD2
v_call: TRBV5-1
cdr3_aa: CASSTPAGTSVYNEQFF
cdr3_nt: TGCGCCAGCAGCACCCCAGCGGGGACTAGCGTTTACAATGAGCAGTTCTTC

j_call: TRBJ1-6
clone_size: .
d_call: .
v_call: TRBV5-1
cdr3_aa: CASKVAGWNSPLHF
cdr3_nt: TGCGCCAGCAAGGTGGCAGGGTGGAATTCACCCCTCCACTTT

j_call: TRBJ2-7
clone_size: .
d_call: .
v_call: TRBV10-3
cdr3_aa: CAISESTRVYEQYF
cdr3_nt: TGTGCCATCAGTGAGTCGACGAGGGTGTACGAGCAGTACTTC

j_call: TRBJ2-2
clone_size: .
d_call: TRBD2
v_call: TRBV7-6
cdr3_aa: CASSFTGGTGELFF
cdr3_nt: TGTGCCAGCAGCTTTACGGGGGGGACCGGGGAGCTGTTTTTT

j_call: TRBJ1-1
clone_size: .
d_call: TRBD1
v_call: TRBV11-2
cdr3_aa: CASSTLTGGPNTEAFF
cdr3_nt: TGTGCCAGCAGCACCCTGACAGGGGGGCCGAACACTGAAGCTTTCTTT